What follows are 24 T cell receptor beta chains derived from one specimen sequenced in a study of follicular helper T cells after annual influenza vaccination. Here immunoSEQ multiplex PCR was the method, and the copy in TCRdb shows in-frame clones only, minus some. The sample carries approximately 14,000 clones, roughly 74% recorded once. Time point noted: 2015-2016 season, pre-vaccination. The sequencing used CXCR5- memory CD4+ T cells sorted from blood, collected on the day of influenza vaccination. These receptors were obtained from an adult who received the influenza vaccine.

The CDR3 protein is CASSLLFLYEGVGQPQHF. The DNA of the CDR3 is TGTGCCAGCAGTTTATTATTCTTGTATGAGGGTGTGGGTCAGCCCCAGCATTTT. The rearrangement links TRBV28 to TRBJ1-5, with unresolved D. There are 18 residues in the CDR3. Germline CDR1 and CDR2: MDHEN and SYDVKM. V lost 1 base, J lost 6 bases, and 22 bases lay in between.

In its sample, this clone was seen a few times. The chain recombines TRBV28 with TRBJ1-1, with D possibly matching TRBD1 (6 bases). Germline CDR1 MDHEN, CDR2 SYDVKM. This CDR3 spans 14 amino acids. With 4 bases removed from V and 1 base from J, the gap between germline ends came to 10 bases. CDR3 bases: TGTGCCAGCAGTTCGGTGACAGGGAACACTGAAGCTTTCTTT. Its protein product is CASSSVTGNTEAFF.

V is TRBV6-1 and J is TRBJ2-1; D possibly corresponds to TRBD2 (7 bases). Looked up from germline, CDR1 is MNHNS and CDR2 is SASEGT. Trimming took 8 bases from V and 5 from J, leaving 16 bases between them. There are 14 residues in the CDR3. CDR3 protein: CASRRGGEDNEQFF. Written as DNA, the CDR3 is TGTGCCAGCCGAAGGGGGGGCGAAGACAATGAGCAGTTCTTC.

The rearrangement links TRBV5-4 to TRBJ1-3; the D is unclear. V was cut by 2 bases and J by 0 bases, with 9 bases left in between. CDR1 SGHNT and CDR2 YYREEE come from the germline V gene (reference sequence). This CDR3 comprises 15 residues. The CDR3 DNA reads as TGTGCCAGCAGCTTCTTCGGGAACTCTGGAAACACCATATATTTT. Translated: CASSFFGNSGNTIYF. Full variable domain (remainder filled in from reference TRBV5-4 and TRBJ1-3): ETGVTQSPTHLIKTRGQQVTLRCSSQSGHNTVSWYQQALGQGPQFIFQYYREEENGRGNFPPRFSGLQFPNYSSELNVNALELDDSALYLCASSFFGNSGNTIYFGEGSWLTVV.

V usage is TRBV2 and J usage is TRBJ1-1; the D is unclear. Germline CDR1 reads SNHLY; CDR2 reads FYNNEI. CDR3 length: 13 residues. V lost 7 bases to trimming and J lost 1 base, with 10 bases between them. CDR3 protein: CASKRGQNTEAFF. The CDR3, as DNA: TGTGCCAGCAAAAGAGGTCAGAACACTGAAGCTTTCTTT. The full variable domain, its missing parts supplied by reference TRBV2 and TRBJ1-1, is EPEVTQTPSHQVTQMGQEVILRCVPISNHLYFYWYRQILGQKVEFLVSFYNNEISEKSEIFDDQFSVERPDGSNFTLKIRSTKLEDSAMYFCASKRGQNTEAFFGQGTRLTVV.

Notes on this clone: The sample holds other DNA sequences that translate to the same CDR3. The chain has TRBV5-6 and TRBJ1-2; unclear D gene. Germline CDR1 is SGHDT and CDR2 is YYEEEE. The CDR3 totals 13 residues. The ends were cut back, 0 bases at V and 6 bases at J, with 9 bases in the middle. The CDR3 coding sequence is TGTGCCAGCAGCTTGGCTGGAGGACATGGCTACACCTTC. It codes for CASSLAGGHGYTF.

The CDR3 sequence is CSVVVGLSFF. CDR3 coding DNA: TGCAGCGTTGTGGTCGGGTTGTCTTTCTTT. The chain joins TRBV29-1 to TRBJ1-1; no clear D gene. V lost 4 bases and J lost 12, with 12 bases in between. The CDR3 has 10 residues. CDR1 and CDR2 (germline): SQVTM, ANQGSEA. Using reference TRBV29-1 and TRBJ1-1 for the parts outside the CDR3, the full variable domain is SAVISQKPSRDICQRGTSLTIQCQVDSQVTMMFWYRQQPGQSLTLIATANQGSEATYESGFVIDKFPISRPNLTFSTLTVSNMSPEDSSIYLCSVVVGLSFFGQGTRLTVV.

The J gene is TRBJ2-3, the V gene TRBV5-6; TRBD2 matches at 7 bases. CDR1 is SGHDT, CDR2 YYEEEE, per germline. The trim removed 1 base at V and 1 base at J, leaving 3 bases unmatched. The CDR3 has 15 amino acids. CDR3 protein: CASSLKRGGTDTQYF. CDR3 DNA: TGTGCCAGCAGCTTGAAACGGGGGGGCACAGATACGCAGTATTTT.

J is TRBJ2-7 and V is TRBV7-6; 8 bases are shared with TRBD1. The length of the CDR3 is 13 residues. V gave up 5 bases and J gave up 5 bases; unmatched junction bases: 5. Germline assignment: CDR1 SGHVS and CDR2 FNYEAQ. This CDR3 is CASSTRTGNEQYF. CDR3 in DNA: TGTGCCAGCAGCACTAGGACAGGGAACGAGCAGTACTTC.

The J gene is TRBJ2-2, the V gene TRBV23-1, with a possible D match to TRBD1 (6 bases). TRBV23-1 is an ORF for which the function is uncertain. This CDR3 is 16 amino acids long. V dropped 0 bases and J dropped 5 bases, with 13 bases sitting between them. The CDR3 DNA is TGCGCCAGCAGTCAATCGACCCCGAGGGGGACCGGGGAGCTGTTTTTT. Its translation: CASSQSTPRGTGELFF.

The chain links TRBV27 to TRBJ2-7; tentative D call: TRBD1 (7 bases). V was cut by 0 bases and J by 5 bases, with 14 bases left in between. The CDR3 contains 15 residues. Germline V lookup: CDR1 MNHEY, CDR2 SMNVEV (reference sequence). Here the CDR3 reads CASSLSPGGSHEQYF. DNA for the CDR3: TGTGCCAGCAGTTTATCTCCAGGGGGGTCACACGAGCAGTACTTC.

This clone appeared a few times. This sequence joins TRBV13 and TRBJ1-1; 7 bases line up with TRBD1. Germline lookup yields CDR1 PRHDT and CDR2 FYEKMQ (reference sequence). V was pared by 4 bases and J by 1 base, with 3 bases of the junction left unmatched. The CDR3 contains 14 residues. CDR3 in amino acids: CASSYNRGNTEAFF. CDR3 DNA sequence: TGTGCCAGCAGCTACAACAGGGGGAACACTGAAGCTTTCTTT.

The table lists this clone with a few counts. The CDR3 spells CASSGPDRGDEQYF. DNA of the CDR3: TGCGCCAGCAGCGGCCCGGACAGGGGAGACGAGCAGTACTTC. This rearrangement joins TRBV5-1 to TRBJ2-7; 9 nucleotides match TRBD1. The CDR3 runs to 14 residues. The trim removed 4 bases at V and 5 bases at J, leaving 7 bases unmatched. The germline gives CDR1 SGHRS, CDR2 YFSETQ.

V usage is TRBV4-2 and J usage is TRBJ2-1; 8 nucleotides align to TRBD2. The trim removed 6 bases at V and 6 bases at J, leaving 7 bases unmatched. CDR3 length: 14 residues. Germline CDR1 reads LGHNA; CDR2 reads YNFKEQ. The CDR3 coding sequence is TGTGCCAGCAGATCGACCGGGACTAGCAATGAGCAGTTCTTC. Amino acids: CASRSTGTSNEQFF.

In this sample, this clone turned up a few times. J is TRBJ2-7 and V is TRBV11-2; possible D gene TRBD2, 5 bases. The CDR3 has 15 amino acids. V was pared by 5 bases and J by 9 bases, with 23 bases between. Germline loops: CDR1 SGHAT, CDR2 FQNNGV. The CDR3 nucleotides read TGTGCCAGCAGCCCAACAGCGGAGACCTACGTTGTGCAGTACTTC. Translation: CASSPTAETYVVQYF. Drawing the rest from reference TRBV11-2 and TRBJ2-7, the complete variable domain is EAGVAQSPRYKIIEKRQSVAFWCNPISGHATLYWYQQILGQGPKLLIQFQNNGVVDDSQLPKDRFSAERLKGVDSTLKIQPAKLEDSAVYLCASSPTAETYVVQYFGPGTRLTVT.

Concerning this clone: Other nucleotide sequences from this sample produce the same CDR3. The V gene is TRBV7-2, the J gene TRBJ2-1; no firm D call. Germline assignment: CDR1 SGHTA and CDR2 FQGNSA. CDR3 length equals 12 residues. V gave up 1 base and J gave up 8 bases, with 6 bases separating them. The CDR3 coding sequence is TGTGCCAGCAGCTTAGAGGTATATGAGCAGTTCTTC. Residues: CASSLEVYEQFF.

This clone was seen only a few times. The chain couples TRBV2 to TRBJ1-5; D call uncertain. V was pared by 5 bases and J by 0 bases, with 11 bases between. The CDR3 runs to 15 residues. Germline V lookup: CDR1 SNHLY, CDR2 FYNNEI. This chain's CDR3 is CASSRLSNSNQPQHF. DNA for the CDR3: TGTGCCAGCAGTCGGCTCAGCAATAGCAATCAGCCCCAGCATTTT.

This clone was seen only a few times. The chain joins TRBV19 to TRBJ1-1, with D possibly matching TRBD1 (5 bases). Germline V lookup: CDR1 LNHDA, CDR2 SQIVND (reference sequence). The V end was cut by 7 bases, the J end by 0 bases, with 9 bases between. The length of the CDR3 is 13 residues. The chain's CDR3 is CASKRTLNTEAFF. The CDR3, as DNA: TGTGCCAGTAAGAGGACATTGAACACTGAAGCTTTCTTT.

The rearrangement uses TRBV7-2 and TRBJ2-3, with D hard to call. The V gene's germline CDR1 is SGHTA and CDR2 FQGNSA. This CDR3 has 14 amino acids. Trimming pared 1 base from V and 7 bases from J, leaving 12 bases between. Here the CDR3 reads CASSLGTALHTQYF. The CDR3 coding sequence is TGTGCCAGCAGCTTAGGAACAGCCCTGCATACGCAGTATTTT.

The V and J genes are TRBV7-9 and TRBJ2-7; D uncertain. Germline V CDR1 and CDR2: SEHNR, FQNEAQ (reference sequence). CDR3 length: 10 amino acids. Trimming took off 5 bases at V and 10 bases at J, with 9 bases between the two ends. The CDR3 spells CASSPESQYF. DNA for the CDR3: TGTGCCAGCAGCCCCGAAAGCCAGTACTTC. Full variable domain (outside the CDR3, taken from reference TRBV7-9 and TRBJ2-7): DTGVSQNPRHKITKRGQNVTFRCDPISEHNRLYWYRQTLGQGPEFLTYFQNEAQLEKSRLLSDRFSAERPKGSFSTLEIQRTEQGDSAMYLCASSPESQYFGPGTRLTVT.

This chain joins TRBV19 and TRBJ2-1; TRBD1 matches at 10 bases. The germline gives CDR1 LNHDA, CDR2 SQIVND (reference sequence). Trimming took 5 bases from V and 0 from J; bases not matched to a gene: 1. The CDR3 covers 15 residues. CDR3 sequence (DNA): TGTGCCAGTAGTCGGGACAGGGGCTCCTACAATGAGCAGTTCTTC. The encoded protein is CASSRDRGSYNEQFF.

This chain joins TRBV21-1 and TRBJ1-4. TRBV21-1 represents a pseudogene. The CDR3 totals 16 residues. The CDR3 DNA follows: TGTGCCAGCAGCAAAAAGGAGAGGCGTGCTAATGAAAAACTGTTTTTT. Translated: CASSKKERRANEKLFF.

Only one count was recorded for this clone. The chain has TRBV10-2 and TRBJ2-7, with unresolved D. The germline CDR1 and CDR2 sequences are WSHSY and SAAADI. V was clipped by 4 bases and J by 0 bases, with 13 bases between them. The CDR3 totals 15 residues. The CDR3 here is CASSVDTRSSYEQYF. The CDR3 region has the DNA TGCGCCAGCAGTGTTGACACCAGGAGCTCCTACGAGCAGTACTTC.

The chain links TRBV7-2 to TRBJ2-5; 8 bases match TRBD2. Germline CDR1 reads SGHTA; CDR2 reads FQGNSA. Trimming at V came to 2 bases and at J to 6 bases, leaving 11 bases not matched to a gene. The CDR3 has 16 residues. DNA of the CDR3: TGTGCCAGCAGCTTAACCAAGGCAGCGGGGGCCCAGACCCAGTACTTC. Protein: CASSLTKAAGAQTQYF.